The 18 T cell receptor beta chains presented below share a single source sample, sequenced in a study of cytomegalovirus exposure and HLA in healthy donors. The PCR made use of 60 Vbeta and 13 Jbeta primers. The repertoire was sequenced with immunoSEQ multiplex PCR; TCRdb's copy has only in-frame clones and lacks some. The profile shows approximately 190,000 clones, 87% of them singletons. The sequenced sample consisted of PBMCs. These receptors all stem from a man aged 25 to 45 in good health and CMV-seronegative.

The CDR3 DNA reads TGTGCCAGTACGGGGCAGGGGGCGGTTTATAGCAATCAGCCCCAGCATTTT. This sequence encodes CASTGQGAVYSNQPQHF. The chain has TRBV19 and TRBJ1-5; 8 bases line up with TRBD1. V trimming: 7 bases; J trimming: 0 bases; junction bases outside the gene matches: 11. CDR1 LNHDA and CDR2 SQIVND come from the germline V gene (reference sequence). The CDR3 totals 17 residues.

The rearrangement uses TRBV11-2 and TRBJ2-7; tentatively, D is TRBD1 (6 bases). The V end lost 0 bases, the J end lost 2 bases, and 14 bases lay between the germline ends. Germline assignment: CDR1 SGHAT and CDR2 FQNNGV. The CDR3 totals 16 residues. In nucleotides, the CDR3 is TGTGCCAGCAGCTTAGAAAGAACAGGGAGCCCCTACGAGCAGTACTTC. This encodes CASSLERTGSPYEQYF.

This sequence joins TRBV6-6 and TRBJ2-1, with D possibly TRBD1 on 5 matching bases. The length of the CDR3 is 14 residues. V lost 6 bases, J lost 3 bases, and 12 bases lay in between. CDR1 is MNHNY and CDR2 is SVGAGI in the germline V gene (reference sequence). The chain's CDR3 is CASSRDRDYNEQFF. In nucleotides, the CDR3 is TGTGCCAGCAGCCGAGACAGAGACTACAATGAGCAGTTCTTC.

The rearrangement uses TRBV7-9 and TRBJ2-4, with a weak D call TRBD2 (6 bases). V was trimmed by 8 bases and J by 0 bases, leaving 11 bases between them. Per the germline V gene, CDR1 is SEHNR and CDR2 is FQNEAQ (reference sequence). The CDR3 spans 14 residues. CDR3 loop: CASGLLGAKNIQYF. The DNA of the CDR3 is TGTGCCAGCGGACTATTAGGAGCCAAAAACATTCAGTACTTC.

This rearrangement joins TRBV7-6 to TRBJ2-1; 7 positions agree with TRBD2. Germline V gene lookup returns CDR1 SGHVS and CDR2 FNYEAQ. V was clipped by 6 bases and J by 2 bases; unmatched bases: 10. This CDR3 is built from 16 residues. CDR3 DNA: TGTGCCAGCAGGAAAGTGGCGGGGGTCCCCTACAATGAGCAGTTCTTC. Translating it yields CASRKVAGVPYNEQFF.

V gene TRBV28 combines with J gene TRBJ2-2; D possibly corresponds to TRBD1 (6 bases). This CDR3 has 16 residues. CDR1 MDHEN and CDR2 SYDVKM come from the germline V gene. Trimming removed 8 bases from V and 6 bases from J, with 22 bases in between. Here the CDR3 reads CASFPYGRQASGELFF. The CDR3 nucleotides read TGTGCCAGCTTTCCCTACGGTCGACAGGCTTCCGGGGAGCTGTTTTTT.

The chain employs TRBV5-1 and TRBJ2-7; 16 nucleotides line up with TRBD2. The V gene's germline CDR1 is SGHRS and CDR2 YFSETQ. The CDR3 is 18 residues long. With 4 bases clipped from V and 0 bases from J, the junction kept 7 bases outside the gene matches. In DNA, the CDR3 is TGCGCCAGCAGCCCGGGGACTAGCGGGAGGGATAGCTCCTACGAGCAGTACTTC. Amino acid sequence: CASSPGTSGRDSSYEQYF.

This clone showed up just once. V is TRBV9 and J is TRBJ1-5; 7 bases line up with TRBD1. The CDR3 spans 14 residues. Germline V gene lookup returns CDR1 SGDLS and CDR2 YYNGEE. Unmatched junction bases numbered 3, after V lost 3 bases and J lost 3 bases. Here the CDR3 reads CASSAGTANQPQHF. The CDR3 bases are TGTGCCAGCAGCGCCGGGACAGCCAATCAGCCCCAGCATTTT.

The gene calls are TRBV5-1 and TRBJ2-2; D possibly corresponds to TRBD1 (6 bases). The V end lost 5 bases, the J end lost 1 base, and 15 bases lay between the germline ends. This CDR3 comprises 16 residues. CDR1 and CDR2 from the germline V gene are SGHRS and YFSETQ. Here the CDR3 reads CASRIVRDKNTGELFF. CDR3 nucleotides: TGCGCCAGCAGGATAGTCCGGGACAAGAACACCGGGGAGCTGTTTTTT.

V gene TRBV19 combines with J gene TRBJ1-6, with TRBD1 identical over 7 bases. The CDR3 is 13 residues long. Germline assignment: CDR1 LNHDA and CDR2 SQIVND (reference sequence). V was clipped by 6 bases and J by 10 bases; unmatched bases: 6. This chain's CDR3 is CASRTGVSSPLHF. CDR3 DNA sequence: TGTGCCAGTAGAACAGGGGTTTCATCACCCCTCCACTTT.

In DNA, the CDR3 is TGTGCCACCAGCAGACTCCGGGACAGGGGGAATTCACCCCTCCACTTT. It encodes CATSRLRDRGNSPLHF. The V call is TRBV15, the J call TRBJ1-6; 11 bases agree with TRBD1. The J segment lost 7 bases and the V segment lost 2 bases, leaving 4 bases of the junction unmatched. Germline V gene sequence: CDR1 LNHNV, CDR2 YYDKDF (reference sequence). This CDR3 is built from 16 residues.

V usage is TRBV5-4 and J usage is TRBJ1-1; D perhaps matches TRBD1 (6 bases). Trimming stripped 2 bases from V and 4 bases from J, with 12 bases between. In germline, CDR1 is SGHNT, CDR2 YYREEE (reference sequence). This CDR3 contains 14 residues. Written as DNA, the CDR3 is TGTGCCAGCAGCTTTACTCAGGGGTCCACTGAAGCTTTCTTT. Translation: CASSFTQGSTEAFF.

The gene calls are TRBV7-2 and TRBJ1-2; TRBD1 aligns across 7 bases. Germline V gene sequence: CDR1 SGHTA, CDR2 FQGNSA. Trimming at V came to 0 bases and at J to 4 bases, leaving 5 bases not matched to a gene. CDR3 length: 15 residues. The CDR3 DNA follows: TGTGCCAGCAGCTTAGCCCAAACAGGGGCCTATGGCTACACCTTC. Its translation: CASSLAQTGAYGYTF.

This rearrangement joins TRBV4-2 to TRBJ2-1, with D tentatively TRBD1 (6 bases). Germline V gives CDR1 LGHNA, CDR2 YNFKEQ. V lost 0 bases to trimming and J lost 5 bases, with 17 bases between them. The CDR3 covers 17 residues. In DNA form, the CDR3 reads TGTGCCAGCAGCCAAGAAGGGTTTCGGCAGGGGAACAATGAGCAGTTCTTC. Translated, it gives CASSQEGFRQGNNEQFF.

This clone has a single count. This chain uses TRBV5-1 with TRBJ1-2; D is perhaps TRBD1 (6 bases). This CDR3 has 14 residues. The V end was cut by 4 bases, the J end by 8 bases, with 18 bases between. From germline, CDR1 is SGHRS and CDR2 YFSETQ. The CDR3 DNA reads TGCGCCAGCAGCACATCGGGGGGCCTAGAAGGCTACACCTTC. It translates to CASSTSGGLEGYTF.

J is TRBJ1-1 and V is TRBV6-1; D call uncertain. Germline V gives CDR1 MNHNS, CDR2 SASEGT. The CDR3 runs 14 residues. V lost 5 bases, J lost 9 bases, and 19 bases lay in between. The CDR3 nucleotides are TGTGCCAGCAGTACCGGCCCGGCGGAAGGTAAAGCTTTCTTT. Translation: CASSTGPAEGKAFF.

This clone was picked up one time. The CDR3 DNA sequence: TGTGCCAGCTCCGGAGGGGGGGGGCCGGGCCGGGAGTCCCAGCATTTT. Translated, it gives CASSGGGGPGRESQHF. The rearrangement joins TRBV7-2 to TRBJ1-5; weak D call: TRBD1 (6 bases). The length of the CDR3 is 16 residues. The germline CDR1 and CDR2 sequences are SGHTA and FQGNSA. Trimming cost V 8 bases and J 11 bases, with 28 bases left between them.

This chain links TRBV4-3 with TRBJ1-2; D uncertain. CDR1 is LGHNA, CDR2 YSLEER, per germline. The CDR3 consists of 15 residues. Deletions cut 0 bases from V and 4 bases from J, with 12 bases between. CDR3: CASSQEADAAYGYTF. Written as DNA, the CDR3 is TGCGCCAGCAGCCAAGAGGCAGATGCCGCCTATGGCTACACCTTC.